This TCR beta chain was recorded in a study of Ad26.COV2.S vaccination and SARS-CoV-2 variants. Study-wide context: The study gave Ad26.COV2.S intramuscularly, once or twice 56 days apart.

Trimming shortened V by 6 bases and J by 2 bases, and 15 bases separated the two germline ends. In germline, CDR1 is SQVTM, CDR2 ANQGSEA. The CDR3 runs to 14 residues. Treatment: roughly 19 received Ad26.COV2.S at low or high dose, single or two shots; a few received placebo; per-sample allocation not given. Collection of samples fell on day 63 after the first vaccine or placebo injection. Donor was an adult aged 18-55 years in Boston. Expression of Wuhan-strain SARS-CoV-2 spike came from the Ad26 vector that formed the vaccine. Clones were read by immunoSEQ multiplex PCR, and TCRdb kept only the in-frame ones, dropping some. The table records some 480,000 clones, around 85% of them present only once.

The gene calls are TRBV29-1 and TRBJ2-3; D is possibly TRBD1 (5 bases). The receptor was isolated from a person aged 18-65 years who received the Ad26.COV2.S COVID-19 vaccine or a placebo. The starting material was peripheral blood, obtained in a trial of Ad26.COV2.S vaccine versus placebo. CDR3 DNA: TGCAGCGTGGCGACAGATTATCCCACAGATACGCAGTATTTT. Encoded protein: CSVATDYPTDTQYF.